This TCR beta chain was retrieved from a study of shared clonotypes between healthy human individuals. Sequencing was at deep level. Sequenced by immunoSEQ multiplex PCR; TCRdb stores in-frame clones only, minus some. The table includes hundreds of thousands of clones, approximately 95% detected once. CD8 cells classed as naive were CD45RO-negative and positively selected for CCR7, excluding terminally differentiated effector memory CD45RA+ cells. Germline loops: CDR1 MDHEN, CDR2 SYDVKM. Trimming took 6 bases from V and 6 from J; bases not matched to a gene: 0. The CDR3 covers 12 residues. On this clone: Its antigen remains unidentified.

Study observations and caveats: It was the few donors that limited the genetic and exposure-history diversity represented.

This receptor was obtained from a young woman in good health. The chain joins TRBV28 to TRBJ2-1; 9 bases map to TRBD1. Sequencing was carried out using naive CD8+ T cells sorted from blood. CDR3 sequence reads: CASRTGGNEQFF. The CDR3 nucleotides read TGTGCCAGCAGGACAGGGGGCAATGAGCAGTTCTTC.